Listed below are T cell receptor beta chains from one sample, sequenced in a study of Graves' ophthalmopathy and Graves' hyperthyroidism. TCRdb itself ran the multiplex PCR reads through MiXCR, one entry per CDR3 protein. In the table there are some 350,000 distinct CDR3 sequences, 17% of which are singletons. Sequencing input: peripheral blood. Every receptor here comes from an adult woman with stable Graves' hyperthyroidism. The CDR3 runs from the conserved cysteine through the conserved F or W. Fields, in order: J gene, D gene, V gene, clone size, CDR3 protein, CDR3 DNA. The D gene is left open where the match is weak. Some rows have no size entry. The others give once, few or many, or a class for an expanded clone.

j_gene: TRBJ1-6
d_gene: .
v_gene: TRBV30
abundance: many
CDR3aa: CAWSATANNSPLHF
CDR3nt: TGTGCCTGGAGTGCGACAGCTAATAATTCACCCCTCCACTTT

j_gene: TRBJ1-5
d_gene: .
v_gene: TRBV28
abundance: many
CDR3aa: CASSRTYSNQPQHF
CDR3nt: TGTGCCAGCAGTCGGACCTATAGCAATCAGCCCCAGCATTTT

j_gene: TRBJ2-5
d_gene: .
v_gene: TRBV24-1
abundance: .
CDR3aa: CATSGGARETQYF
CDR3nt: TGTGCCACCAGTGGGGGGGCGCGAGAGACCCAGTACTTC

j_gene: TRBJ2-7
d_gene: .
v_gene: TRBV6-2/TRBV6-3
abundance: many
CDR3aa: CASGIGLSYEQYF
CDR3nt: TGTGCCAGCGGAATCGGTCTGTCCTACGAGCAGTACTTC

j_gene: TRBJ2-5
d_gene: .
v_gene: TRBV4-1
abundance: .
CDR3aa: CASSQVGRDSGETQYF
CDR3nt: TGCGCCAGCAGCCAAGTGGGGCGGGACTCGGGAGAGACCCAGTACTTC

j_gene: TRBJ2-7
d_gene: TRBD2
v_gene: TRBV29-1
abundance: many
CDR3aa: CSVVTSGRQGLYF
CDR3nt: TGCAGCGTTGTGACTAGCGGACGACAAGGTTTGTACTTC

j_gene: TRBJ2-7
d_gene: .
v_gene: TRBV3-1
abundance: many
CDR3aa: CASSQQGKEQYF
CDR3nt: TGTGCCAGCAGCCAACAGGGCAAGGAGCAGTACTTC

j_gene: TRBJ1-2
d_gene: .
v_gene: TRBV30
abundance: .
CDR3aa: CAWSLGGLGHGYTF
CDR3nt: TGTGCCTGGAGTCTCGGTGGGTTGGGCCATGGCTACACCTTC

j_gene: TRBJ1-1
d_gene: .
v_gene: TRBV30
abundance: many
CDR3aa: CAWSLGYTEAFF
CDR3nt: TGTGCCTGGAGTTTGGGATACACTGAAGCTTTCTTT

j_gene: TRBJ1-2
d_gene: .
v_gene: TRBV28
abundance: many
CDR3aa: CASSTLQWAGGNYGYTF
CDR3nt: TGTGCCAGCTCTACTCTTCAGTGGGCAGGTGGAAACTATGGCTACACCTTC

j_gene: TRBJ1-5
d_gene: .
v_gene: TRBV28
abundance: many
CDR3aa: CASSSGATGNSNQPQHF
CDR3nt: TGTGCCAGCAGTTCCGGGGCAACGGGGAATAGCAATCAGCCCCAGCATTTT

j_gene: TRBJ2-7
d_gene: .
v_gene: TRBV25-1
abundance: many
CDR3aa: CASSELATAEQYF
CDR3nt: TGTGCCAGCAGTGAATTGGCGACAGCCGAGCAGTACTTC

j_gene: TRBJ2-7
d_gene: TRBD1
v_gene: TRBV10-1
abundance: many
CDR3aa: CASSSGTGGSEQYF
CDR3nt: TGCGCCAGCAGTTCCGGGACAGGGGGCTCCGAGCAGTACTTC

j_gene: TRBJ2-7
d_gene: TRBD2
v_gene: TRBV20-1
abundance: many
CDR3aa: CSASASGRVGSYEQYF
CDR3nt: TGCAGTGCTAGTGCTAGCGGGAGAGTGGGGTCCTACGAGCAGTACTTC

j_gene: TRBJ1-1
d_gene: .
v_gene: TRBV12-3/TRBV12-4
abundance: many
CDR3aa: CASSLGYEAFF
CDR3nt: TGTGCCAGCAGTTTGGGATATGAAGCTTTCTTT

j_gene: TRBJ1-1
d_gene: TRBD1
v_gene: TRBV6-2/TRBV6-3
abundance: many
CDR3aa: CASSQGQWNTEAFF
CDR3nt: TGTGCCAGCAGCCAGGGACAGTGGAACACTGAAGCTTTCTTT

j_gene: TRBJ2-7
d_gene: TRBD1
v_gene: TRBV6-2/TRBV6-3
abundance: .
CDR3aa: CASSVGTGGSYEQYF
CDR3nt: TGTGCCAGCAGTGTCGGGACAGGGGGTTCCTACGAGCAGTACTTC

j_gene: TRBJ2-5
d_gene: TRBD2
v_gene: TRBV15
abundance: many
CDR3aa: CATSRDWVAGPQETQYF
CDR3nt: TGTGCCACCAGCAGAGATTGGGTAGCGGGCCCCCAAGAGACCCAGTACTTC

j_gene: TRBJ2-7
d_gene: .
v_gene: TRBV20-1
abundance: many
CDR3aa: CSMGQSGRTYEQYF
CDR3nt: TGCAGTATGGGCCAAAGCGGACGAACCTACGAGCAGTACTTC

j_gene: TRBJ2-7
d_gene: TRBD1
v_gene: TRBV18
abundance: .
CDR3aa: CASSIRDRDIFLYEQYF
CDR3nt: TGTGCCAGCTCAATCCGGGACAGGGACATCTTTCTCTACGAGCAGTACTTC

j_gene: TRBJ1-1
d_gene: .
v_gene: TRBV30
abundance: many
CDR3aa: CAWSTGPYTEAFF
CDR3nt: TGTGCCTGGAGTACAGGGCCATACACTGAAGCTTTCTTT

j_gene: TRBJ2-2
d_gene: .
v_gene: TRBV4-2
abundance: many
CDR3aa: CASSQRPRLDPLPRTGELFF
CDR3nt: TGTGCCAGCAGCCAAAGGCCTAGACTAGACCCGCTGCCACGGACCGGGGAGCTGTTTTTT

j_gene: TRBJ2-2
d_gene: TRBD2
v_gene: TRBV5-5
abundance: many
CDR3aa: CASRRGGESTGELFF
CDR3nt: TGTGCCAGCAGACGGGGGGGAGAAAGCACCGGGGAGCTGTTTTTT

j_gene: TRBJ1-1
d_gene: .
v_gene: TRBV29-1
abundance: many
CDR3aa: CSVGRVTNTEAFF
CDR3nt: TGCAGCGTTGGGAGAGTGACGAACACTGAAGCTTTCTTT

j_gene: TRBJ1-3
d_gene: .
v_gene: TRBV12-3/TRBV12-4
abundance: many
CDR3aa: CASTRPPTSSGNTIYF
CDR3nt: TGTGCCAGCACCCGACCCCCAACCAGCTCTGGAAACACCATATATTTT

j_gene: TRBJ1-2
d_gene: .
v_gene: TRBV28
abundance: many
CDR3aa: CASSFPGGYTF
CDR3nt: TGTGCCAGCAGTTTCCCCGGGGGCTACACCTTC

j_gene: TRBJ1-1
d_gene: .
v_gene: TRBV12-3/TRBV12-4
abundance: many
CDR3aa: CASSPGGTLRNTEAFF
CDR3nt: TGTGCCAGCAGTCCCGGGGGGACTCTGAGGAACACTGAAGCTTTCTTT

j_gene: TRBJ2-7
d_gene: TRBD2
v_gene: TRBV18
abundance: once
CDR3aa: CASSEGLAGWDEQYF
CDR3nt: TGTGCCAGCTCGGAGGGACTAGCGGGATGGGACGAGCAGTACTTC

j_gene: TRBJ2-2
d_gene: .
v_gene: TRBV7-9
abundance: .
CDR3aa: CASSFPVSGLRTGELFF
CDR3nt: TGTGCCAGCAGCTTCCCCGTAAGCGGGTTGAGGACCGGGGAGCTGTTTTTT

j_gene: TRBJ2-5
d_gene: TRBD2
v_gene: TRBV20-1
abundance: many
CDR3aa: CSGREGVLQETQYF
CDR3nt: TGCAGTGGGCGGGAGGGTGTCCTCCAAGAGACCCAGTACTTC

j_gene: TRBJ1-1
d_gene: .
v_gene: TRBV19
abundance: many
CDR3aa: CASSMMGQDTEAFF
CDR3nt: TGTGCCAGTAGTATGATGGGGCAGGACACTGAAGCTTTCTTT

j_gene: TRBJ2-7
d_gene: .
v_gene: TRBV5-1
abundance: many
CDR3aa: CASSFGSRGYEQYF
CDR3nt: TGCGCCAGCAGCTTCGGCTCCAGAGGCTACGAGCAGTACTTC

j_gene: TRBJ2-7
d_gene: TRBD1
v_gene: TRBV6-2/TRBV6-3
abundance: .
CDR3aa: CASSNRDRVEEVHEQYF
CDR3nt: TGTGCCAGCAGTAACCGGGACAGGGTCGAAGAGGTCCACGAGCAGTACTTC

j_gene: TRBJ2-7
d_gene: .
v_gene: TRBV7-2
abundance: many
CDR3aa: CASRPDTSYEQYF
CDR3nt: TGTGCCAGCAGACCTGACACATCCTACGAGCAGTACTTC

j_gene: TRBJ2-7
d_gene: TRBD1
v_gene: TRBV6-5
abundance: many
CDR3aa: CASSYSPGQGALYEQYF
CDR3nt: TGTGCCAGCAGTTACAGCCCGGGACAGGGTGCCCTCTACGAGCAGTACTTC

j_gene: TRBJ1-5
d_gene: .
v_gene: TRBV27
abundance: many
CDR3aa: CASSLGPSQPQHF
CDR3nt: TGTGCCAGCAGTTTAGGTCCCAGTCAGCCCCAGCATTTT

j_gene: TRBJ2-1
d_gene: TRBD1
v_gene: TRBV24-1
abundance: .
CDR3aa: CATSDPNPGQGAYNEQFF
CDR3nt: TGTGCCACCAGTGACCCAAACCCGGGACAGGGGGCTTACAATGAGCAGTTCTTC

j_gene: TRBJ2-5
d_gene: .
v_gene: TRBV6-1
abundance: many
CDR3aa: CASSEIETQYF
CDR3nt: TGTGCCAGCAGTGAAATCGAGACCCAGTACTTC

j_gene: TRBJ1-6
d_gene: .
v_gene: TRBV27
abundance: many
CDR3aa: CASSLYPGSPLHF
CDR3nt: TGTGCCAGCAGTTTATATCCAGGTTCACCCCTCCACTTT

j_gene: TRBJ2-5
d_gene: .
v_gene: TRBV9
abundance: many
CDR3aa: CASSVGGGTQYF
CDR3nt: TGTGCCAGCAGCGTAGGCGGAGGGACCCAGTACTTC

j_gene: TRBJ1-1
d_gene: .
v_gene: TRBV7-2
abundance: many
CDR3aa: CASSLRRIDTEAFF
CDR3nt: TGTGCCAGCAGCTTACGGAGAATCGACACTGAAGCTTTCTTT

j_gene: TRBJ2-7
d_gene: TRBD2
v_gene: TRBV20-1
abundance: many
CDR3aa: CSAKGLAETYEQYF
CDR3nt: TGCAGTGCTAAAGGACTAGCGGAGACCTACGAGCAGTACTTC

j_gene: TRBJ2-7
d_gene: .
v_gene: TRBV7-6
abundance: many
CDR3aa: CASSLAETDAYEQYF
CDR3nt: TGTGCCAGCAGCTTAGCCGAGACGGACGCCTACGAGCAGTACTTC

j_gene: TRBJ2-7
d_gene: .
v_gene: TRBV27
abundance: many
CDR3aa: CASSPGQSSYEQYF
CDR3nt: TGTGCCAGCAGTCCCGGTCAAAGCTCCTACGAGCAGTACTTC

j_gene: TRBJ1-1
d_gene: TRBD1
v_gene: TRBV19
abundance: many
CDR3aa: CASRAGGGNTEAFF
CDR3nt: TGTGCCAGTAGAGCAGGGGGCGGGAACACTGAAGCTTTCTTT

j_gene: TRBJ1-5
d_gene: .
v_gene: TRBV5-4
abundance: .
CDR3aa: CASSLDRRFKASNQPQHF
CDR3nt: TGTGCCAGCAGCTTGGACAGGCGATTTAAGGCTAGCAATCAGCCCCAGCATTTT

j_gene: TRBJ2-3
d_gene: TRBD1
v_gene: TRBV5-1
abundance: many
CDR3aa: CASSGGQGKLDTQYF
CDR3nt: TGCGCCAGCAGCGGAGGACAGGGCAAACTAGATACGCAGTATTTT

j_gene: TRBJ2-7
d_gene: TRBD2
v_gene: TRBV7-2
abundance: many
CDR3aa: CASSLGVAGVPEQYF
CDR3nt: TGTGCCAGCAGCTTAGGGGTAGCGGGAGTCCCCGAGCAGTACTTC

j_gene: TRBJ1-5
d_gene: .
v_gene: TRBV4-3
abundance: many
CDR3aa: CASSQEWGGTQPQHF
CDR3nt: TGCGCCAGCAGCCAAGAATGGGGGGGCACTCAGCCCCAGCATTTT

j_gene: TRBJ2-7
d_gene: TRBD1
v_gene: TRBV20-1
abundance: many
CDR3aa: CSARDVGQGGYEQYF
CDR3nt: TGCAGTGCTAGAGATGTGGGACAGGGGGGATACGAGCAGTACTTC

j_gene: TRBJ2-2
d_gene: .
v_gene: TRBV11-2
abundance: few
CDR3aa: CASSLSSQFPGELFF
CDR3nt: TGTGCCAGCAGCTTATCATCACAGTTTCCCGGGGAGCTGTTTTTT

j_gene: TRBJ2-4
d_gene: .
v_gene: TRBV19
abundance: few
CDR3aa: CASSIDLAKNIQYF
CDR3nt: TGTGCCAGTAGTATTGATCTAGCCAAAAACATTCAGTACTTC

j_gene: TRBJ2-5
d_gene: .
v_gene: TRBV19
abundance: many
CDR3aa: CASSQRVGETQYF
CDR3nt: TGTGCCAGTAGTCAGCGGGTGGGGGAGACCCAGTACTTC

j_gene: TRBJ1-4
d_gene: TRBD1
v_gene: TRBV4-2
abundance: .
CDR3aa: CASSQTGDNEKLFF
CDR3nt: TGTGCCAGCAGCCAGACAGGGGATAACGAAAAACTGTTTTTT

j_gene: TRBJ2-7
d_gene: TRBD1
v_gene: TRBV5-1
abundance: many
CDR3aa: CASSGRDRTYEQYF
CDR3nt: TGCGCCAGCAGCGGCCGGGACAGGACCTACGAGCAGTACTTC